These T cell receptor beta chains were read from a single sample in a study of shared clonotypes between healthy human individuals. TCRdb's table, derived via immunoSEQ multiplex PCR, lists solely in-frame clones and lacks some. The sample yields about 340,000 clones, about 73% seen once. The sample was memory CD4+ T cells sorted from blood. These receptors were obtained from a man aged 25-45 years in good health. CDR3s include the opening cysteine and the closing phenylalanine or tryptophan. Fields, in order: CDR3 DNA, CDR3 protein, CDR3 length, clone size, V gene, D gene, J gene. D genes are given only for firm matches. Clone size is shown for a subset of rows, as once, few, many or a class of expanded clone.

CDR3nt: TGTGCCAGCAGTTCGGGGGTTTGGGGGGAGCAGTACTTC; CDR3aa: CASSSGVWGEQYF; len: 13; abundance: .; v_gene: TRBV27; d_gene: .; j_gene: TRBJ2-7
CDR3nt: TGTGCCAGCACCAGGGGCCGGGACGGCACCTACGAGCAGTACTTC; CDR3aa: CASTRGRDGTYEQYF; len: 15; abundance: .; v_gene: TRBV6-1; d_gene: .; j_gene: TRBJ2-7
CDR3nt: TGTGCCATCAGTGAGTCGACAGGTCTTGCAAAACTGTTTTTT; CDR3aa: CAISESTGLAKLFF; len: 14; abundance: .; v_gene: TRBV10-3; d_gene: .; j_gene: TRBJ1-4
CDR3nt: TGCAGCGTTGAAAGGACAGCGAGCACAGATACGCAGTATTTT; CDR3aa: CSVERTASTDTQYF; len: 14; abundance: .; v_gene: TRBV29-1; d_gene: .; j_gene: TRBJ2-3
CDR3nt: TGTGCCAGCAGCTTGTGGACCCTTACTGAAGCTTTCTTT; CDR3aa: CASSLWTLTEAFF; len: 13; abundance: .; v_gene: TRBV11-2; d_gene: .; j_gene: TRBJ1-1
CDR3nt: TGCGCCAGCAGCTCGGACCCATCGAACACCGGGGAGCTGTTTTTT; CDR3aa: CASSSDPSNTGELFF; len: 15; abundance: .; v_gene: TRBV5-1; d_gene: .; j_gene: TRBJ2-2
CDR3nt: TGTGCCAGCAGCGTAGAGACGACTGGCGGGGAAGAGACCCAGTACTTC; CDR3aa: CASSVETTGGEETQYF; len: 16; abundance: few; v_gene: TRBV9; d_gene: .; j_gene: TRBJ2-5
CDR3nt: TGTGCCAGCTCACCCCCTAGCGGGAGGTCAGATACGCAGTATTTT; CDR3aa: CASSPPSGRSDTQYF; len: 15; abundance: .; v_gene: TRBV18; d_gene: TRBD2; j_gene: TRBJ2-3
CDR3nt: TGTGCCAGCAGCCCGACTAGCGAAAGAGAAGATACGCAGTATTTT; CDR3aa: CASSPTSEREDTQYF; len: 15; abundance: .; v_gene: TRBV4-2; d_gene: TRBD2; j_gene: TRBJ2-3
CDR3nt: TGTGCCAGTAGCCACGGGACTAAAGCTTTCTTT; CDR3aa: CASSHGTKAFF; len: 11; abundance: .; v_gene: TRBV19; d_gene: .; j_gene: TRBJ1-1
CDR3nt: TGTGCCAGCAGCTCCTCAGTATCGGGGGGCACTGAAGCTTTCTTT; CDR3aa: CASSSSVSGGTEAFF; len: 15; abundance: .; v_gene: TRBV7-9; d_gene: .; j_gene: TRBJ1-1
CDR3nt: TGTGCCAGTCACACGCAACAGGGCCGGGCGGATCAGCCCCAGCATTTT; CDR3aa: CASHTQQGRADQPQHF; len: 16; abundance: .; v_gene: TRBV19; d_gene: .; j_gene: TRBJ1-5
CDR3nt: TGTGCCAGCAGCGAGCGGGGTTCTGGGGCCAACGTCCTGACTTTC; CDR3aa: CASSERGSGANVLTF; len: 15; abundance: .; v_gene: TRBV9; d_gene: TRBD2; j_gene: TRBJ2-6
CDR3nt: TGTGCCATCAGTGAGTCTCTGGGGGGTATTACTGAAGCTTTCTTT; CDR3aa: CAISESLGGITEAFF; len: 15; abundance: many; v_gene: TRBV10-3; d_gene: .; j_gene: TRBJ1-1
CDR3nt: TGTGCCAGCAGCTTACTCGCACAAGAGACCCAGTACTTC; CDR3aa: CASSLLAQETQYF; len: 13; abundance: few; v_gene: TRBV7-3; d_gene: .; j_gene: TRBJ2-5
CDR3nt: TGTGCCAGCAGCACCGGGAGTACAGGGGGCAATGAGCAGTTCTTC; CDR3aa: CASSTGSTGGNEQFF; len: 15; abundance: .; v_gene: TRBV28; d_gene: TRBD1; j_gene: TRBJ2-1
CDR3nt: TGTGCCAGCAGCTTATGGGAGCGGGCCTCCTACGAGCAGTACTTC; CDR3aa: CASSLWERASYEQYF; len: 15; abundance: .; v_gene: TRBV7-2; d_gene: .; j_gene: TRBJ2-7
CDR3nt: TGTGCCAGCAGCCGACTAGCGGGAGCCGATAATGAGCAGTTCTTC; CDR3aa: CASSRLAGADNEQFF; len: 15; abundance: .; v_gene: TRBV11-3; d_gene: TRBD2; j_gene: TRBJ2-1
CDR3nt: TGCGCCAGCAGCTTGCCTAGCGGTTACGAGCAGTACTTC; CDR3aa: CASSLPSGYEQYF; len: 13; abundance: .; v_gene: TRBV5-1; d_gene: TRBD2; j_gene: TRBJ2-7
CDR3nt: TGTGCCAGCAGTACCGGTAGCGGGAGACAGTTCTTC; CDR3aa: CASSTGSGRQFF; len: 12; abundance: .; v_gene: TRBV2; d_gene: TRBD2; j_gene: TRBJ2-1
CDR3nt: TGTGCCACCAGCAGAGATTTGGCCTTGGCCTCTGGAAACACCATATATTTT; CDR3aa: CATSRDLALASGNTIYF; len: 17; abundance: once; v_gene: TRBV15; d_gene: .; j_gene: TRBJ1-3
CDR3nt: TGCAGCGTGGAGGGTCCTCCGGGTTGGGGCTACACCTTC; CDR3aa: CSVEGPPGWGYTF; len: 13; abundance: few; v_gene: TRBV29-1; d_gene: .; j_gene: TRBJ1-2
CDR3nt: TGTGCCAGCAGCCCTGGACTAGCGGGCCTGCCCAGCTCCTACAATGAGCAGTTCTTC; CDR3aa: CASSPGLAGLPSSYNEQFF; len: 19; abundance: .; v_gene: TRBV4-2; d_gene: TRBD2; j_gene: TRBJ2-1
CDR3nt: TGTGCCAGCAGTTCCCCCCGGTTGCGCCCCTACGAGCAGTACTTC; CDR3aa: CASSSPRLRPYEQYF; len: 15; abundance: .; v_gene: TRBV6-5; d_gene: .; j_gene: TRBJ2-7
CDR3nt: TGCGCCAGCAGCTGGGACGTCCGCCAAGAGACCCAGTACTTC; CDR3aa: CASSWDVRQETQYF; len: 14; abundance: .; v_gene: TRBV5-1; d_gene: .; j_gene: TRBJ2-5
CDR3nt: TGTGCCAGCAGCCAGAGGACAGGGGCTGGCGAGCAGTACTTC; CDR3aa: CASSQRTGAGEQYF; len: 14; abundance: .; v_gene: TRBV14; d_gene: TRBD1; j_gene: TRBJ2-7
CDR3nt: TGTGCCAGCAGCCACCACCGTGGGGGGGCAGTTAGTAACACCATATATTTT; CDR3aa: CASSHHRGGAVSNTIYF; len: 17; abundance: .; v_gene: TRBV5-4; d_gene: .; j_gene: TRBJ1-3
CDR3nt: TGTGCCAGCTCCCCGAATGCGCCGGGACAGGGAGGCCCGGGGGCTGAAGCTTTCTTT; CDR3aa: CASSPNAPGQGGPGAEAFF; len: 19; abundance: .; v_gene: TRBV18; d_gene: TRBD1; j_gene: TRBJ1-1